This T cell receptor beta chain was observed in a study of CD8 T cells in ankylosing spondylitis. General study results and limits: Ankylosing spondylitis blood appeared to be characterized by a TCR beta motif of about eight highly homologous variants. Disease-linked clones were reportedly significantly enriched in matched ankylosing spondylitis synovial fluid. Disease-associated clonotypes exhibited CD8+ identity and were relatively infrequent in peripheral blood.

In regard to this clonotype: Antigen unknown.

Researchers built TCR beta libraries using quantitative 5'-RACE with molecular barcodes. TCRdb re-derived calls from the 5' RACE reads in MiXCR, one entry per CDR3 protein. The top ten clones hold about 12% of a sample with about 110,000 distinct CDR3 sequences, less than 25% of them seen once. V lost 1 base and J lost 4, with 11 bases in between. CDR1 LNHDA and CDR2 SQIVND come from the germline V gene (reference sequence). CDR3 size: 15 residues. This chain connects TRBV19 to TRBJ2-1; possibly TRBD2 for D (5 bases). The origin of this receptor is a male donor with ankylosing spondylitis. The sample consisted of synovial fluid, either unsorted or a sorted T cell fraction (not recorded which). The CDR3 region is CASSIGADDYNEQFF. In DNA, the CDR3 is TGTGCCAGTAGTATAGGAGCGGACGATTACAATGAGCAGTTCTTC.